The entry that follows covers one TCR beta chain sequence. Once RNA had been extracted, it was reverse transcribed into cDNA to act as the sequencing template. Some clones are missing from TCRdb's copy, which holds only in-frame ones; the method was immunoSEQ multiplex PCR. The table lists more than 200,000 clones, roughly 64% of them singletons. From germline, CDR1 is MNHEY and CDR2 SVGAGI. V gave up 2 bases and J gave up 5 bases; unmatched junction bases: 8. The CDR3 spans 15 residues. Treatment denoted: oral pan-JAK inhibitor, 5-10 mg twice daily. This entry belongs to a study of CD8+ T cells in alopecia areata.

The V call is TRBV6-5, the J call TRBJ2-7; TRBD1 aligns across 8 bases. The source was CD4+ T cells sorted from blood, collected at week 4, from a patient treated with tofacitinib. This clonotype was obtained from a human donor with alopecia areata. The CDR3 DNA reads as TGTGCCAGCAGTTACGAAAGACAGGGGTGGAACGAGCAGTACTTC. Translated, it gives CASSYERQGWNEQYF.